This T cell receptor beta chain was sequenced in a study of blood T cells in healthy people across ages. CDR3 length equals 12 residues. V was cut by 1 base and J by 4 bases, with 5 bases left in between. Germline-derived CDR1 and CDR2 are DFQATT and SNEGSKA (reference sequence). A sample-barcoded 5' primer and a J-beta primer mix were used in a second PCR of roughly 6 to 12 cycles. Template switching added a 12-random-nucleotide identifier to every cDNA molecule. Researchers report that each sample yielded at least 3 million CDR3-containing paired-end reads. TCRdb redid the calling of the 5' RACE reads with MiXCR, one entry per CDR3 protein. The data contain 1.4 million or so distinct CDR3 sequences, approximately 43% of them seen just once; the ten biggest clones take up about 4.1%. This clonotype was observed a handful of times.

The sample was blood. The TCR sequence derives from a woman younger than 30 in good health. V gene TRBV20-1 combines with J gene TRBJ2-1; D call uncertain. The CDR3 reads CSARGPYNEQFF. The CDR3 nucleotides read TGCAGTGCTAGAGGACCGTACAATGAGCAGTTCTTC.